This is a list of T cell receptor beta chains from one sample in a study of control samples from healthy donors and cancer patients. Here immunoSEQ multiplex PCR was the method, and the copy in TCRdb shows in-frame clones only, minus some. The sample yields 200,000 to 250,000 clones, over 90% seen once. The sequencing sample was made of blood. The receptors were sampled from a man between 50 and 59 years old in good health. Each CDR3 is given with its conserved first and last residue. Fields, in order: D gene, J gene, clone size, V gene, CDR3 protein, CDR3 DNA. D genes are given only for firm matches. Clone size is given for some rows only: seen once, a few or many times, or a class if the clone is expanded.

d_gene: TRBD1; j_gene: TRBJ1-4; abundance: NA; v_gene: TRBV18; CDR3aa: CASSPTGAGEKLFF; CDR3nt: TGTGCCAGCTCACCCACAGGGGCGGGAGAAAAACTGTTTTTT
d_gene: TRBD1; j_gene: TRBJ2-7; abundance: NA; v_gene: TRBV7-8; CDR3aa: CASSLALPDRTWQYF; CDR3nt: TGTGCCAGCAGCTTAGCGCTCCCGGACAGGACCTGGCAGTACTTC
d_gene: NA; j_gene: TRBJ2-5; abundance: NA; v_gene: TRBV18; CDR3aa: CASSLSGLETQYF; CDR3nt: TGTGCCAGCTCACTAAGCGGGTTAGAGACCCAGTACTTC
d_gene: NA; j_gene: TRBJ2-1; abundance: NA; v_gene: TRBV7-2; CDR3aa: CASSSRRDIGNEQFF; CDR3nt: TGTGCCAGCAGCTCGCGTCGGGATATCGGCAATGAGCAGTTCTTC
d_gene: NA; j_gene: TRBJ2-7; abundance: once; v_gene: TRBV2; CDR3aa: CASSEAAPGRITYEQYF; CDR3nt: TGTGCCAGCAGTGAAGCGGCCCCAGGCAGAATCACCTACGAGCAGTACTTC
d_gene: NA; j_gene: TRBJ1-5; abundance: NA; v_gene: TRBV5-1; CDR3aa: CASSFAGSYSNQPQHF; CDR3nt: TGCGCCAGCAGCTTTGCAGGTTCATATAGCAATCAGCCCCAGCATTTT
d_gene: TRBD1; j_gene: TRBJ1-4; abundance: NA; v_gene: TRBV6-5; CDR3aa: CASSYSTGAGEKLFF; CDR3nt: TGTGCCAGCAGTTACTCCACAGGGGCGGGTGAAAAACTGTTTTTT
d_gene: TRBD1; j_gene: TRBJ1-5; abundance: NA; v_gene: TRBV6-5; CDR3aa: CASDYGTGSNQPQHF; CDR3nt: TGTGCCAGCGATTATGGGACAGGGAGCAATCAGCCCCAGCATTTT
d_gene: TRBD2; j_gene: TRBJ2-3; abundance: NA; v_gene: TRBV24-1; CDR3aa: CATSDSGRGDTQYF; CDR3nt: TGTGCCACCAGTGACTCAGGGCGGGGGGATACGCAGTATTTT
d_gene: NA; j_gene: TRBJ1-1; abundance: NA; v_gene: TRBV12-3/TRBV12-4; CDR3aa: CASSRTGYTEAFF; CDR3nt: TGTGCCAGCAGTCGAACAGGGTATACTGAAGCTTTCTTT
d_gene: NA; j_gene: TRBJ2-7; abundance: NA; v_gene: TRBV10-3; CDR3aa: CAISESVDRLYEQYF; CDR3nt: TGTGCCATCAGTGAGTCAGTGGACCGCTTATACGAGCAGTACTTC
d_gene: TRBD1; j_gene: TRBJ1-2; abundance: once; v_gene: TRBV29-1; CDR3aa: CSVARQGAESGYTF; CDR3nt: TGCAGCGTTGCCCGACAGGGCGCCGAGAGTGGCTACACCTTC
d_gene: NA; j_gene: TRBJ2-6; abundance: NA; v_gene: TRBV5-1; CDR3aa: CASSLSGANVLTF; CDR3nt: TGCGCCAGCAGCTTGTCCGGGGCCAACGTCCTGACTTTC
d_gene: NA; j_gene: TRBJ1-1; abundance: NA; v_gene: TRBV19; CDR3aa: CASSREGTTEAFF; CDR3nt: TGTGCCAGTAGCAGGGAGGGGACCACTGAAGCTTTCTTT
d_gene: NA; j_gene: TRBJ2-3; abundance: NA; v_gene: TRBV2; CDR3aa: CASSRLRDTQYF; CDR3nt: TGTGCCAGCAGTCGGTTAAGGGATACGCAGTATTTT
d_gene: NA; j_gene: TRBJ1-5; abundance: NA; v_gene: TRBV28; CDR3aa: CASLGLASNQPQHF; CDR3nt: TGTGCCAGCCTCGGACTGGCTAGCAATCAGCCCCAGCATTTT
d_gene: NA; j_gene: TRBJ2-1; abundance: NA; v_gene: TRBV21-1; CDR3aa: CASSKDEGPYNEQFF; CDR3nt: TGTGCCAGCAGCAAAGACGAGGGGCCCTACAATGAGCAGTTCTTC
d_gene: NA; j_gene: TRBJ1-4; abundance: NA; v_gene: TRBV9; CDR3aa: CASSPREANEKLFF; CDR3nt: TGTGCCAGCAGTCCACGGGAGGCTAATGAAAAACTGTTTTTT
d_gene: NA; j_gene: TRBJ2-6; abundance: NA; v_gene: TRBV5-4; CDR3aa: CASSLGGTTGSGANVLTF; CDR3nt: TGTGCCAGCAGCTTGGGGGGGACCACAGGCTCTGGGGCCAACGTCCTGACTTTC
d_gene: NA; j_gene: TRBJ1-5; abundance: once; v_gene: TRBV6-2/TRBV6-3; CDR3aa: CASSGGQPQHF; CDR3nt: TGTGCCAGCAGCGGAGGGCAGCCCCAGCATTTT
d_gene: NA; j_gene: TRBJ1-1; abundance: NA; v_gene: TRBV28; CDR3aa: CASSFVGRPEAFF; CDR3nt: TGTGCCAGCAGTTTCGTCGGGCGGCCTGAAGCTTTCTTT
d_gene: TRBD1; j_gene: TRBJ1-2; abundance: NA; v_gene: TRBV10-3; CDR3aa: CAIRTGDNYGYTF; CDR3nt: TGTGCCATCAGGACAGGGGATAACTATGGCTACACCTTC
d_gene: TRBD1; j_gene: TRBJ2-5; abundance: NA; v_gene: TRBV10-3; CDR3aa: CAISESKGTDQETQYF; CDR3nt: TGTGCCATCAGTGAGTCGAAGGGGACAGACCAAGAGACCCAGTACTTC
d_gene: TRBD2; j_gene: TRBJ2-1; abundance: NA; v_gene: TRBV5-1; CDR3aa: CASSWGGGNNEQFF; CDR3nt: TGCGCCAGCAGCTGGGGCGGGGGAAACAATGAGCAGTTCTTC
d_gene: TRBD1; j_gene: TRBJ1-1; abundance: NA; v_gene: TRBV5-1; CDR3aa: CASSLPGQGAKAEAFF; CDR3nt: TGCGCCAGCAGCTTGCCGGGACAGGGGGCGAAGGCTGAAGCTTTCTTT
d_gene: NA; j_gene: TRBJ2-1; abundance: NA; v_gene: TRBV7-9; CDR3aa: CASSLLAGYTYNEQFF; CDR3nt: TGTGCCAGCAGCTTACTTGCAGGGTACACCTACAATGAGCAGTTCTTC
d_gene: NA; j_gene: TRBJ1-5; abundance: once; v_gene: TRBV30; CDR3aa: CAWSRGNSNQPQHF; CDR3nt: TGTGCCTGGAGCAGGGGCAATAGCAATCAGCCCCAGCATTTT
d_gene: NA; j_gene: TRBJ1-1; abundance: once; v_gene: TRBV5-1; CDR3aa: CASISNPGTPSGAFF; CDR3nt: TGCGCCAGCATCTCGAACCCCGGGACCCCGAGTGGAGCTTTCTTT
d_gene: NA; j_gene: TRBJ1-4; abundance: NA; v_gene: TRBV6-1; CDR3aa: CASSEQPATNEKLFF; CDR3nt: TGTGCCAGCAGTGAACAGCCAGCAACTAATGAAAAACTGTTTTTT
d_gene: NA; j_gene: TRBJ1-2; abundance: NA; v_gene: TRBV6-5; CDR3aa: CASSSGTLYGYTF; CDR3nt: TGTGCCAGCAGTTCCGGGACCCTCTATGGCTACACCTTC
d_gene: NA; j_gene: TRBJ1-5; abundance: once; v_gene: TRBV28; CDR3aa: CASRSFSGELNQPQHF; CDR3nt: TGTGCCAGCAGGAGCTTTTCGGGGGAATTGAATCAGCCCCAGCATTTT
d_gene: TRBD1; j_gene: TRBJ1-5; abundance: NA; v_gene: TRBV3-1/TRBV3-2; CDR3aa: CASSQLTGTQPQHF; CDR3nt: TGTGCCAGCAGCCAATTGACAGGGACCCAGCCCCAGCATTTT
d_gene: NA; j_gene: TRBJ1-3; abundance: NA; v_gene: TRBV18; CDR3aa: CASSTQGSGNTIYF; CDR3nt: TGTGCCAGCTCAACACAGGGCTCGGGAAACACCATATATTTT
d_gene: NA; j_gene: TRBJ1-5; abundance: once; v_gene: TRBV19; CDR3aa: CASSIGAYQPQHF; CDR3nt: TGTGCCAGTAGTATAGGTGCCTATCAGCCCCAGCATTTT
d_gene: NA; j_gene: TRBJ1-3; abundance: NA; v_gene: TRBV5-5; CDR3aa: CASSFPVDGNTIYF; CDR3nt: TGTGCCAGCAGCTTCCCAGTTGATGGAAACACCATATATTTT
d_gene: NA; j_gene: TRBJ2-3; abundance: NA; v_gene: TRBV6-5; CDR3aa: CASIPLGGATDTQYF; CDR3nt: TGTGCCAGCATACCCCTGGGGGGGGCCACAGATACGCAGTATTTT
d_gene: NA; j_gene: TRBJ1-1; abundance: NA; v_gene: TRBV7-2; CDR3aa: CASSSGRLNTEAFF; CDR3nt: TGTGCCAGCAGCTCCGGACGGCTGAACACTGAAGCTTTCTTT
d_gene: TRBD2; j_gene: TRBJ2-3; abundance: NA; v_gene: TRBV6-2/TRBV6-3; CDR3aa: CASSYQTSGRTDTQYF; CDR3nt: TGTGCCAGCAGTTACCAGACTAGCGGGCGCACAGATACGCAGTATTTT
d_gene: TRBD2; j_gene: TRBJ2-1; abundance: NA; v_gene: TRBV4-1; CDR3aa: CASSQKFPGAGGNEQFF; CDR3nt: TGCGCCAGCAGCCAAAAGTTCCCAGGGGCGGGGGGCAATGAGCAGTTCTTC
d_gene: NA; j_gene: TRBJ1-5; abundance: NA; v_gene: TRBV13; CDR3aa: CASSLGLEGQPQHF; CDR3nt: TGTGCCAGCAGTTTAGGTTTGGAGGGGCAGCCCCAGCATTTT
d_gene: TRBD1; j_gene: TRBJ1-1; abundance: NA; v_gene: TRBV6-5; CDR3aa: CASSPWDRITEAFF; CDR3nt: TGTGCCAGCAGTCCTTGGGACAGGATCACTGAAGCTTTCTTT
d_gene: TRBD1; j_gene: TRBJ1-4; abundance: few; v_gene: TRBV30; CDR3aa: CAWSERQGNEKLFF; CDR3nt: TGTGCCTGGAGTGAGAGACAGGGCAATGAAAAACTGTTTTTT
d_gene: TRBD1; j_gene: TRBJ1-2; abundance: NA; v_gene: TRBV28; CDR3aa: CASSGSTGSGGYTF; CDR3nt: TGTGCCAGCAGTGGATCGACAGGGAGCGGTGGCTACACCTTC
d_gene: NA; j_gene: TRBJ1-1; abundance: NA; v_gene: TRBV6-1; CDR3aa: CASSERGLQAAFF; CDR3nt: TGTGCCAGCAGTGAAAGGGGACTACAGGCAGCTTTCTTT
d_gene: NA; j_gene: TRBJ1-6; abundance: once; v_gene: TRBV30; CDR3aa: CAWSIRPGNSPLHF; CDR3nt: TGTGCCTGGAGTATTAGGCCAGGCAATTCACCCCTCCACTTT
d_gene: TRBD1; j_gene: TRBJ1-4; abundance: NA; v_gene: TRBV28; CDR3aa: CASSEAGTGGLDNEKLFF; CDR3nt: TGTGCCAGCAGTGAAGCCGGGACAGGGGGCTTGGATAATGAAAAACTGTTTTTT
d_gene: TRBD1; j_gene: TRBJ1-3; abundance: NA; v_gene: TRBV19; CDR3aa: CASSKGQRFVSGNTIYF; CDR3nt: TGTGCCAGTAGTAAGGGACAGAGATTCGTCTCTGGAAACACCATATATTTT
d_gene: TRBD1; j_gene: TRBJ1-2; abundance: NA; v_gene: TRBV27; CDR3aa: CASSPQGAGLGYTF; CDR3nt: TGTGCCAGCAGTCCTCAGGGGGCTGGGCTTGGCTACACCTTC
d_gene: TRBD1; j_gene: TRBJ2-2; abundance: NA; v_gene: TRBV19; CDR3aa: CASRRTGDTGELFF; CDR3nt: TGTGCCAGTAGGAGGACAGGGGATACCGGGGAGCTGTTTTTT
d_gene: NA; j_gene: TRBJ1-2; abundance: NA; v_gene: TRBV5-1; CDR3aa: CASSLNQGNYGYTF; CDR3nt: TGCGCCAGCAGCTTGAACCAGGGCAACTATGGCTACACCTTC
d_gene: NA; j_gene: TRBJ2-3; abundance: NA; v_gene: TRBV6-1; CDR3aa: CASSEAGGRDTQYF; CDR3nt: TGTGCCAGCAGTGAAGCCGGGGGGCGGGATACGCAGTATTTT
d_gene: NA; j_gene: TRBJ1-1; abundance: NA; v_gene: TRBV9; CDR3aa: CASSVQVGPLGTEAFF; CDR3nt: TGTGCCAGCAGCGTGCAGGTGGGGCCATTGGGCACTGAAGCTTTCTTT
d_gene: NA; j_gene: TRBJ1-4; abundance: NA; v_gene: TRBV2; CDR3aa: CASSERWDEKLFF; CDR3nt: TGTGCCAGCAGTGAACGGTGGGACGAAAAACTGTTTTTT
d_gene: NA; j_gene: TRBJ1-2; abundance: NA; v_gene: TRBV18; CDR3aa: CASQAGSGDYGYTF; CDR3nt: TGTGCCAGCCAAGCAGGGAGTGGGGACTATGGCTACACCTTC
d_gene: NA; j_gene: TRBJ1-1; abundance: once; v_gene: TRBV2; CDR3aa: CASSKGPTRAEAFF; CDR3nt: TGTGCCAGCAGTAAAGGACCGACTCGTGCTGAAGCTTTCTTT
d_gene: NA; j_gene: TRBJ1-1; abundance: once; v_gene: TRBV12-3/TRBV12-4; CDR3aa: CASSPSFTATTFF; CDR3nt: TGTGCCAGCAGTCCGAGCTTCACTGCAACTACTTTCTTT
d_gene: TRBD1; j_gene: TRBJ1-6; abundance: NA; v_gene: TRBV27; CDR3aa: CASSLGTGQYNSPLHF; CDR3nt: TGTGCCAGCAGTTTAGGGACGGGACAGTATAATTCACCCCTCCACTTT
d_gene: TRBD1; j_gene: TRBJ1-6; abundance: NA; v_gene: TRBV5-4; CDR3aa: CASSWGQISYNSPLHF; CDR3nt: TGTGCCAGCAGCTGGGGACAGATCTCCTATAATTCACCCCTCCACTTT
d_gene: NA; j_gene: TRBJ2-6; abundance: NA; v_gene: TRBV11-3; CDR3aa: CASSVSSGANVLTF; CDR3nt: TGTGCCAGCAGCGTGAGCTCTGGGGCCAACGTCCTGACTTTC
d_gene: NA; j_gene: TRBJ2-2; abundance: NA; v_gene: TRBV12-3/TRBV12-4; CDR3aa: CASSSQGTGELFF; CDR3nt: TGTGCCAGCAGCTCACAGGGAACCGGGGAGCTGTTTTTT